This T cell receptor (beta chain) was documented in a study of human T cells and chemical hapten exposure. Study at large: Upper inner arm skin measuring approximately 2 cm by approximately 2 cm received 2% DPC for sensitization. Patients got weekly scalp diphenylcyclopropenone doses over the approximately 23-week study.

Time point described: patch test 2, 6 weeks after DPC sensitization. Indicated treatment: therapeutic diphenylcyclopropenone sensitization with weekly scalp DPC. Study-level findings and limits: Unchanged with DPC sensitization were TCRs above 1 in 1000 frequency.

This clonotype was seen repeatedly, ten times or more. Its antigen is not identified. TCRdb passed the RACE reads through MiXCR, listing each CDR3 protein once. The repertoire holds about 400,000 distinct CDR3 sequences, with about 6% as singletons. The sequences come from whole blood, collected in connection with sensitization to the hapten diphenylcyclopropenone (DPC). The TCR originated in a woman aged 18-29 years with alopecia areata. Some clones in this sample may be carry-over from other donors' samples.

The CDR3 spells CASSPAGTVNYGYTF. The CDR3 DNA reads as TGTGCCAGCAGTCCGGCCGGGACAGTCAACTATGGCTACACCTTC. V is TRBV12-3 or TRBV12-4 and J is TRBJ1-2; 7 bases align to TRBD1. Trimming cost V 5 bases and J 2 bases; bases outside gene matches: 8. The CDR3 consists of 15 residues.